This T cell receptor (beta chain) was captured in a study of CD8+CD57+ T cells in acquired aplastic anemia. Study background: Isolated CD4+ and CD8+ cells, once sorted, yielded DNA averaging roughly 3 ug.

Study-wide points: It was found that roughly 31 CD8+ CDR3 sequences were shared between patients and controls.

CDR1 and CDR2 (germline): SGHTA, FQGNSA. The CDR3 is made up of 11 amino acids. With 2 bases removed from V and 9 bases from J, the gap between germline ends came to 5 bases. Genomic DNA was employed as the template in profiling TCR beta VDJ and CDR3. TCRdb passed the reads through MiXCR, listing each CDR3 protein once. The table includes more than 70,000 distinct CDR3 sequences, 60% to 75% detected once. Selection for sequencing was limited to patients who had shown CD8+CD57+ cell expansion by flow cytometry. Severe acquired aplastic anemia was present in every patient. Each patient gave a blood sample that was collected before any therapy had been received. Regarding this clonotype: Antigen: not known.

This TCR was recovered from a human donor with aplastic anemia. The chain couples TRBV7-2 to TRBJ2-1; D unclear. Sequencing was done on a sample of sorted CD4+, CD8+, or CD8+CD57+ T cells (not recorded which) from PBMCs. This CDR3 reads CASSLFSEQFF. CDR3 bases: TGTGCCAGCAGCTTATTTAGTGAGCAGTTCTTC.